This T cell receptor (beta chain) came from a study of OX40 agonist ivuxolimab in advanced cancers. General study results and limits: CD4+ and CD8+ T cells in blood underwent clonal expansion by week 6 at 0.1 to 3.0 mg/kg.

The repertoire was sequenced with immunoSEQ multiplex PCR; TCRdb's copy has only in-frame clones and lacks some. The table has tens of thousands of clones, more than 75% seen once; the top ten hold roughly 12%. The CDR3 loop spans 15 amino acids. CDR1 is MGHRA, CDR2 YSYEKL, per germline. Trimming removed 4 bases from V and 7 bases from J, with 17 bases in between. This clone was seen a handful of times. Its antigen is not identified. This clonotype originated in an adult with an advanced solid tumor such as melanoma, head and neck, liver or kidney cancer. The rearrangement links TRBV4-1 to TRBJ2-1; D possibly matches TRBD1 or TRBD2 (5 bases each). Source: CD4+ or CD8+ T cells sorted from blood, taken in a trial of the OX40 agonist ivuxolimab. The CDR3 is CASSLAGGEGNEQFF. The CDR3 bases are TGCGCCAGCAGCCTTGCGGGCGGAGAGGGGAATGAGCAGTTCTTC.